Listed below are T cell receptor beta chains from one sample, sequenced in a study of beta chain features in type 1 diabetes. Assay used: immunoSEQ multiplex PCR; TCRdb lists only in-frame clones, some missing. The table shows 85,000 to 110,000 clones, with 25% to 35% occurring only once. Specimen: central memory CD4+ T cells from blood. The receptors shown here come from a woman aged 18-30 years with type 1 diabetes. The CDR3 runs from the conserved cysteine through the conserved F or W. A D gene is named only where the DNA matches it firmly. Clone size is given for some rows only: seen once, a few or many times, or a class if the clone is expanded.

>TRBJ2-7|TRBV28|.|TRBD1
TGTGCCAGCAGTCCCTGGGACAGGGACTCCTACGAGCAGTACTTC
CASSPWDRDSYEQYF
>TRBJ2-1|TRBV6-5|.|TRBD1
TGTGCCAGCAATGGACAGGGAGGCAATGAGCAGTTCTTC
CASNGQGGNEQFF
>TRBJ2-2|TRBV28|.|TRBD2
TGTGCCAGCAGTCCCCTCTCGACTAGCGGGAGATTCGGGGAGCTGTTTTTT
CASSPLSTSGRFGELFF
>TRBJ2-1|TRBV7-8|.|TRBD1
TGTGCCAGCAGCCGACCGGGACAGGGGTATGAGCAGTTCTTC
CASSRPGQGYEQFF
>TRBJ1-1|TRBV18|few|TRBD1
TGTGCCAGCTCACCGTTGACAGGGCAGGACACTGAAGCTTTCTTT
CASSPLTGQDTEAFF
>TRBJ2-5|TRBV7-9|.|.
TGTGCCAGCAGCCTAAGACTAGACCAAGAGACCCAGTACTTC
CASSLRLDQETQYF
>TRBJ2-7|TRBV16|.|.
TGTGCCAGCAGCCTCGGGTTAGCGCAGTACTTC
CASSLGLAQYF
>TRBJ2-7|TRBV27|few|.
TGTGCCAGCAGTCCTTACTCAGGTCTCGAGCAGTACTTC
CASSPYSGLEQYF
>TRBJ2-2|TRBV30|.|.
TGTGCCTGGAGTAGAGGGCTACTTTCGAACACCGGGGAGCTGTTTTTT
CAWSRGLLSNTGELFF
>TRBJ2-3|TRBV27|few|TRBD1
TGTGCCAGCAGTTTATTTTCGGGACAGCAGCCGACAGATACGCAGTATTTT
CASSLFSGQQPTDTQYF